Listed here are 19 T cell receptor beta chains from one sample, sequenced in a study of T cell repertoires in cytomegalovirus infection. MiXCR, run by TCRdb on the reads, gives a single entry per CDR3 protein. This sample has nearly 650,000 distinct CDR3 sequences, with less than 25% found just once. The sample consisted of CD8+ T cells from PBMCs. Receptors were obtained from a human donor in good health (CMV status not recorded). Some clones in this sample may be carry-over from other donors' samples.

There are a few counts of this clonotype. This chain links TRBV6-2 or TRBV6-3 with TRBJ2-5; no clear D. V was cut by 2 bases and J by 4 bases, with 8 bases left in between. Germline assignment: CDR1 MNHEY and CDR2 SVGEGT. This CDR3 comprises 13 residues. DNA of the CDR3: TGTGCCAGCAGTTACGGGCTACCAGAGACCCAGTACTTC. It is translated as CASSYGLPETQYF.

The CDR3 protein is CASSLPGHHEQYF. The CDR3 region has the DNA TGTGCCAGCAGCTTACCAGGGCACCACGAGCAGTACTTC. The rearrangement uses TRBV7-4 and TRBJ2-7; D might be TRBD1 (5 bases). The germline gives CDR1 SGHVT, CDR2 SQSDAQ. The CDR3 loop spans 13 amino acids. Trimming left V 2 bases short and J 5 bases short, with 10 bases between.

The sample holds a few counts of this clonotype. The chain joins TRBV20-1 to TRBJ2-7; 8 positions match TRBD1. Germline trimming cut 3 bases from V and 0 bases from J; bases unmatched to any gene: 7. In germline, CDR1 is DFQATT, CDR2 SNEGSKA (reference sequence). This CDR3 region has 15 residues. CDR3 in DNA: TGCAGTGCTAGCAGTGCGGACAGGGTCTCCTACGAGCAGTACTTC. Protein sequence: CSASSADRVSYEQYF.

This clonotype was detected ten times or more. The CDR3 DNA follows: TGTGCCAGCAGCTCGTGGGACATCCAAGAGACCCAGTACTTC. The encoded protein is CASSSWDIQETQYF. The rearrangement joins TRBV11-3 to TRBJ2-5, with a possible D match to TRBD1 (6 bases). V was trimmed by 4 bases and J by 1 base, leaving 10 bases between them. The CDR3 is 14 residues long. The V gene's germline CDR1 is SGHNT and CDR2 YENEEA.

The gene calls are TRBV29-1 and TRBJ2-3; 11 bases are a match to TRBD2. Unmatched junction bases numbered 5, after V lost 0 bases and J lost 0 bases. This CDR3 spans 17 amino acids. From germline, CDR1 is SQVTM and CDR2 ANQGSEA. CDR3 sequence (DNA): TGCAGCGTTGAAGATGGGGCTAGCGGGGGGAGCACAGATACGCAGTATTTT. Protein sequence: CSVEDGASGGSTDTQYF.

A remark on this clonotype: A much larger clone sits a single nucleotide away, making a read error possible. CDR3 protein: CVSSPTRGGPNEKLFF. The CDR3 DNA reads TGTGTCAGCAGTCCAACACGTGGGGGGCCTAATGAAAAACTGTTTTTT. The rearrangement links TRBV28 to TRBJ1-4, with D perhaps matching TRBD1 (6 bases). Germline V gives CDR1 MDHEN, CDR2 SYDVKM. The CDR3 has 16 amino acids.

The chain employs TRBV7-3 and TRBJ2-5; TRBD2 matches at 13 bases. This CDR3 is 16 amino acids long. Germline V gene data show CDR1 as SGHTA and CDR2 as FQGTGA. V trimming: 4 bases; J trimming: 0 bases; junction bases outside the gene matches: 2. The CDR3 loop is CASSSTSGGNQETQYF. For the CDR3, the DNA is TGTGCCAGCAGCTCGACTAGCGGGGGGAACCAAGAGACCCAGTACTTC.

This clonotype was counted only a few times. The chain recombines TRBV7-9 with TRBJ2-7; possible D gene TRBD2, 5 bases. Germline CDR1 and CDR2: SEHNR and FQNEAQ (reference sequence). The V and J ends lost 4 bases and 7 bases respectively, with 14 bases between them. The CDR3 consists of 13 residues. The CDR3 sequence: CASSSEDFWEQYV. CDR3 nucleotide sequence: TGTGCCAGCAGCTCAGAGGACTTTTGGGAGCAGTACGTC.

This clonotype was observed a handful of times. This sequence joins TRBV7-9 and TRBJ1-1; 8 bases are shared with TRBD1. J lost 10 bases, V lost 0 bases, and 13 bases had no gene match. Germline V gives CDR1 SEHNR, CDR2 FQNEAQ (reference sequence). The CDR3 is 16 amino acids. This CDR3 reads CASSLALLDRARGAFF. In DNA, the CDR3 is TGTGCCAGCAGCTTAGCCTTACTGGACAGGGCGAGGGGAGCTTTCTTT.

The table lists this clonotype with a count of one. The chain links TRBV6-2 or TRBV6-3 to TRBJ2-7; the D is unclear. Per the germline V gene, CDR1 is MNHEY and CDR2 is SVGEGT. This CDR3 is built from 16 residues. The CDR3 DNA reads as TGTGCCGGCAGTTACTCGAGATGGGTTAGCTCCTACGAGCAGTACGTC. This codes for CAGSYSRWVSSYEQYV.

The rearrangement links TRBV29-1 to TRBJ1-2, with a possible D match to TRBD1 (6 bases). The CDR3 has 12 amino acids. Germline V CDR1 and CDR2: SQVTM, ANQGSEA. V was cut by 4 bases and J by 4 bases, with 10 bases left in between. The CDR3 DNA sequence: TGCAGCGTTGCGGACAGCCTCTATGGCTACACCTTC. Residues: CSVADSLYGYTF.

Worth noting for this clonotype: At one end, the junction sequence differs from germline, possibly due to a read error. V is TRBV4-1 and J is TRBJ2-5; 7 nucleotides match TRBD2. The germline gives CDR1 MGHRA, CDR2 YSYEKL. This CDR3 is built from 16 residues. Written as DNA, the CDR3 is TGTGCCAGCAGCCAAGACCCGACCCAGGGAGGGGAGACCCAGTACTTC. Translated: CASSQDPTQGGETQYF.

CDR3 DNA sequence: TGTGCCACCAGTGACAGCCCTGATAGCAATCAGCCCCAGCATTTT. It translates to CATSDSPDSNQPQHF. The rearrangement links TRBV24-1 to TRBJ1-5, with D unclear. The CDR3 has 15 amino acids. V was pared by 4 bases and J by 0 bases, with 9 bases between. Germline V gene data show CDR1 as KGHDR and CDR2 as SFDVKD.

The chain couples TRBV5-8 to TRBJ2-1; D unclear. Trimming cost V 4 bases and J 0 bases, with 14 bases left between them. The CDR3 totals 16 residues. Per the germline V gene, CDR1 is SGHTS and CDR2 is YDEGEE. The CDR3 region is CASSHLTRSSYNEQFF. The CDR3 nucleotides read TGTGCCAGCAGCCATTTGACAAGAAGCTCCTACAATGAGCAGTTCTTC.

This chain uses TRBV27 with TRBJ1-2; TRBD1 might be the D (5 bases). Trimming left V 6 bases short and J 6 bases short, with 11 bases between. Germline lookup yields CDR1 MNHEY and CDR2 SMNVEV (reference sequence). This CDR3 is built from 12 residues. The DNA for the CDR3 is TGTGCCAGCAGGCGAATGGGGGATGGCTACACCTTC. Encoded protein: CASRRMGDGYTF.

This clonotype was picked up many times. The rearrangement uses TRBV28 and TRBJ2-1; tentatively, D is TRBD2 (6 bases). Germline CDR1 is MDHEN and CDR2 is SYDVKM. V lost 6 bases, J lost 3 bases, and 12 bases lay in between. The CDR3 spans 14 residues. The CDR3, as DNA: TGTGCCAGCAGGCCTTCGGGAGACTACAATGAGCAGTTCTTC. Protein product: CASRPSGDYNEQFF. The complete variable domain, with remaining parts taken from reference TRBV28 and TRBJ2-1, reads DVKVTQSSRYLVKRTGEKVFLECVQDMDHENMFWYRQDPGLGLRLIYFSYDVKMKEKGDIPEGYSVSREKKERFSLILESASTNQTSMYLCASRPSGDYNEQFFGPGTRLTVL.

As regards this clonotype: At one end, the junction sequence differs from germline, possibly due to a read error. The chain carries TRBV7-9 and TRBJ2-1; D might be TRBD2 (7 bases). CDR3 length equals 13 residues. CDR1 SEHNR and CDR2 FQNEAQ come from the germline V gene (reference sequence). This chain's CDR3 is CANSLGGHNEQFF. In DNA form, the CDR3 reads TGTGCCAACAGCTTGGGGGGGCACAATGAGCAGTTCTTC.

The rearrangement uses TRBV28 and TRBJ2-7; 12 bases are shared with TRBD1. This CDR3 comprises 15 residues. Germline V lookup: CDR1 MDHEN, CDR2 SYDVKM. Losses at the gene ends were 5 bases for V and 7 bases for J; bases not matched to a gene: 9. The CDR3 nucleotides read TGTGCCAGCAGTCGAGGGGACAGGGGGCTGGGGGAGCAGTACGTC. It specifies CASSRGDRGLGEQYV.

The chain uses TRBV28 and TRBJ2-4; 13 bases align to TRBD2. The CDR3 is 16 residues long. Germline V gives CDR1 MDHEN, CDR2 SYDVKM. V gave up 3 bases and J gave up 12 bases; unmatched junction bases: 11. The CDR3 nucleotides read TGTGCCAGCAGTTTCCCGACTAGCGGGGGGCCCGCAACTCAGTACTTC. Protein: CASSFPTSGGPATQYF.